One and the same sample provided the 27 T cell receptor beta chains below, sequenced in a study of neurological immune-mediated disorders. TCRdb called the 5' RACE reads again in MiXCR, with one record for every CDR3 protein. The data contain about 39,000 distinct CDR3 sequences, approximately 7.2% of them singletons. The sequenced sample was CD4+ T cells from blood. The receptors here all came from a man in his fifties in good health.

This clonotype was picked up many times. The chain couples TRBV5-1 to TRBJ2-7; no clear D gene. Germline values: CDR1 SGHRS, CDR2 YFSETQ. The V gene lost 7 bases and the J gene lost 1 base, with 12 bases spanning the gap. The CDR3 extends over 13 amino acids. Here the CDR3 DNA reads TGCGCCAGCGCGCCTACATGGTCCTACGAGCAGTACTTC. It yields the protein CASAPTWSYEQYF.

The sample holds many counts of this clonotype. The CDR3 sequence: CASSLDGRAVDEQFF. The CDR3 coding sequence is TGTGCCAGCAGCTTAGACGGGAGGGCCGTAGATGAGCAGTTCTTC. The chain uses TRBV7-2 and TRBJ2-1; 8 bases agree with TRBD2. The trim removed 1 base at V and 8 bases at J, leaving 7 bases unmatched. The CDR3 is made up of 15 amino acids. Per germline, CDR1 SGHTA and CDR2 FQGNSA.

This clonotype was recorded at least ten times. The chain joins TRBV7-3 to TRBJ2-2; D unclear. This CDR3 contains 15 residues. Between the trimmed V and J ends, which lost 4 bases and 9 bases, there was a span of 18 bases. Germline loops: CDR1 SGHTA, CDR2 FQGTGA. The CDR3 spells CASSSGPQNDRELFF. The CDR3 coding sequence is TGTGCCAGCAGCTCCGGACCGCAGAATGACCGGGAGCTGTTTTTT.

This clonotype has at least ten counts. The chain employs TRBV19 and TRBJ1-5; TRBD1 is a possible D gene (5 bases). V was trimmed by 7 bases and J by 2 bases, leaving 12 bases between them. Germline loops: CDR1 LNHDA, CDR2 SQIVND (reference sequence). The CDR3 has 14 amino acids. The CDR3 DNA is TGTGCCAGTAACCGAGGGGAGGGCAATCAGCCCCAGCATTTT. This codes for CASNRGEGNQPQHF.

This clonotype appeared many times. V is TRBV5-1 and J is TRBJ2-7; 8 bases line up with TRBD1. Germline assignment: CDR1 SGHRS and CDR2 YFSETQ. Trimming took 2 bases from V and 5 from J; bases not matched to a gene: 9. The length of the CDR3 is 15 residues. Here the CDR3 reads CASSLERIQGDEQYF. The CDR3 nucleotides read TGCGCCAGCAGCTTAGAACGAATACAGGGGGACGAGCAGTACTTC.

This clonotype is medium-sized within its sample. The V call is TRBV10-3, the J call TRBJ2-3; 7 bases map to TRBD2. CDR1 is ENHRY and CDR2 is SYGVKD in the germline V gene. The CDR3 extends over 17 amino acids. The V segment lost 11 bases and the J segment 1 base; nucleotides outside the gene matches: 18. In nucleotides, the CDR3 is TGTGCCGCATCCCTCCCCAAGGGTACTAGCGGCACAGATACGCAGTATTTT. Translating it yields CAASLPKGTSGTDTQYF.

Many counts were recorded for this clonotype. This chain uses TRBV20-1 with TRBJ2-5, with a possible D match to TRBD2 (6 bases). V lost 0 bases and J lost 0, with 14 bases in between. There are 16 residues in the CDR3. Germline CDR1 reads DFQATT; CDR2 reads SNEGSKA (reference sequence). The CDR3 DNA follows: TGCAGTGCTAGAGATTCTAGGAGCGGGTACCAAGAGACCCAGTACTTC. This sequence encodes CSARDSRSGYQETQYF.

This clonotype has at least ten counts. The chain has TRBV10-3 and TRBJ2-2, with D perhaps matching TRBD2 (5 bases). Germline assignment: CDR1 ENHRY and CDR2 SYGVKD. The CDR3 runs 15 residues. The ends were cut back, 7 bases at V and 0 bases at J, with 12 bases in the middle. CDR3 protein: CAITGGSANTGELFF. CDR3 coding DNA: TGTGCCATCACAGGCGGGTCCGCGAACACCGGGGAGCTGTTTTTT.

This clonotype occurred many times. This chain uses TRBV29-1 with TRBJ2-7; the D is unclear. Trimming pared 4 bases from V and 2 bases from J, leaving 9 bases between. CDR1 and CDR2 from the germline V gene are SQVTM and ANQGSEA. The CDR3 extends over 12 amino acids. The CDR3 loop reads CSVAVVPYEQYF. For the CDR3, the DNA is TGCAGCGTTGCGGTCGTCCCCTACGAGCAGTACTTC.

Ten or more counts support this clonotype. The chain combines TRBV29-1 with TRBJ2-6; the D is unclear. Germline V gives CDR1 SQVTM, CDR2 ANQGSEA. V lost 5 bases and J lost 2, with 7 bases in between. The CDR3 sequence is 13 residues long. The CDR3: CSVRVTGANVLTF. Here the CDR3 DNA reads TGCAGCGTTAGGGTCACTGGGGCCAACGTCCTGACTTTC. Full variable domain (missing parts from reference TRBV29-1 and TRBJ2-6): SAVISQKPSRDICQRGTSLTIQCQVDSQVTMMFWYRQQPGQSLTLIATANQGSEATYESGFVIDKFPISRPNLTFSTLTVSNMSPEDSSIYLCSVRVTGANVLTFGAGSRLTVL.

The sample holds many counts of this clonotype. The chain's CDR3 is CASRRDSLYEQYF. For the CDR3, the DNA is TGTGCCAGCCGCCGGGACTCGCTCTACGAGCAGTACTTC. The chain is built from TRBV28 and TRBJ2-7; perhaps TRBD2 as D (6 bases). The V gene's germline CDR1 is MDHEN and CDR2 SYDVKM. Trimming shortened V by 8 bases and J by 3 bases, and 14 bases separated the two germline ends. The CDR3 contains 13 residues.

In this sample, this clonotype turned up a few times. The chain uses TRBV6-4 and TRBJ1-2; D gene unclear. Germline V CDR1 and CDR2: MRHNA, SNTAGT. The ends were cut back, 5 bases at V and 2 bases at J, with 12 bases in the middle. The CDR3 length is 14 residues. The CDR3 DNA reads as TGTGCCAGCAGTACATCGACAAGGAACTATGGCTACACCTTC. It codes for CASSTSTRNYGYTF.

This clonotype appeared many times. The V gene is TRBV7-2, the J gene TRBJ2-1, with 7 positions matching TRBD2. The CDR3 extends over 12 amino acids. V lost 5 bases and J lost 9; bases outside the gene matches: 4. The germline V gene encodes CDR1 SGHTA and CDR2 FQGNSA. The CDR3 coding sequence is TGTGCCAGCAGCCCAGGACTAGGTGAGCAGTTCTTC. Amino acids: CASSPGLGEQFF.

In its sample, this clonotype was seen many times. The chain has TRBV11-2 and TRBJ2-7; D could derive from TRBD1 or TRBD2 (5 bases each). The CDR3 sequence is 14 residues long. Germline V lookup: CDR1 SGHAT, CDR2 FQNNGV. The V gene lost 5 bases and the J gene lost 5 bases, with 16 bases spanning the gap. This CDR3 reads CASSKEGPWDEQYF. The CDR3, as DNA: TGTGCCAGCAGCAAAGAGGGGCCTTGGGACGAGCAGTACTTC.

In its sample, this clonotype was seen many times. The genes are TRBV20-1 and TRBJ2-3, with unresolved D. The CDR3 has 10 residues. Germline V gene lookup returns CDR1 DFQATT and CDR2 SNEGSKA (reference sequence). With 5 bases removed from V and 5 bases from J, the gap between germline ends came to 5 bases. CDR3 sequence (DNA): TGCAGTGCTGTTGGAGATACGCAGTATTTT. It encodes CSAVGDTQYF.

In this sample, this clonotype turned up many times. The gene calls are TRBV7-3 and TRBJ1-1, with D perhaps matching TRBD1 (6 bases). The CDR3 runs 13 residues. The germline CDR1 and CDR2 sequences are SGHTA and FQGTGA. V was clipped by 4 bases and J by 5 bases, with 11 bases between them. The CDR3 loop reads CASSSGGGTEAFF. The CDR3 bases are TGTGCCAGCAGCTCCGGAGGGGGTACTGAAGCTTTCTTT.

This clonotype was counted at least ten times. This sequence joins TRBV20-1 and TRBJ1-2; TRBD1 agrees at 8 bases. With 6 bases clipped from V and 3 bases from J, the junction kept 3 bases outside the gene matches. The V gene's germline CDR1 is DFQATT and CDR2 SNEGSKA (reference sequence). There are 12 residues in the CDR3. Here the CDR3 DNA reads TGCAGTGCGCTGACAGGGGACTATGGCTACACCTTC. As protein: CSALTGDYGYTF.

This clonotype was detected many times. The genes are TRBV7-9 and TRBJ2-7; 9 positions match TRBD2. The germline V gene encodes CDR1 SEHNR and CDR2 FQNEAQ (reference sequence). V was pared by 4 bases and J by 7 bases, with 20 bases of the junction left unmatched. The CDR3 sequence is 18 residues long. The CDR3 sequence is CASSSWRETSGPRGEQYF. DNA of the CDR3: TGTGCCAGCAGCTCTTGGCGAGAGACTAGCGGACCTCGGGGGGAGCAGTACTTC.

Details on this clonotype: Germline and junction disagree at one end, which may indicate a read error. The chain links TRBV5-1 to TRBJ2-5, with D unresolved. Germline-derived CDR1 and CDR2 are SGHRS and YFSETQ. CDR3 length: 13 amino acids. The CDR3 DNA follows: TGCGCCAGTATCTTTGAGGCCCAAGAGAACCAGTACTTC. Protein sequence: CASIFEAQENQYF. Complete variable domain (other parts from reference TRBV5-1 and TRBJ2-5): KAGVTQTPRYLIKTRGQQVTLSCSPISGHRSVSWYQQTPGQGLQFLFEYFSETQRNKGNFPGRFSGRQFSNSRSEMNVSTLELGDSALYLCASIFEAQENQYFGPGTRLLVL.

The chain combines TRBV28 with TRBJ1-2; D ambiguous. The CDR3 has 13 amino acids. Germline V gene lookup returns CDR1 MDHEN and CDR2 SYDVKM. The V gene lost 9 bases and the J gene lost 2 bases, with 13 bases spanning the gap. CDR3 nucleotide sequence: TGTGCCAGTACCCGGGCGGCGAACTATGGCTACACCTTC. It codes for CASTRAANYGYTF.

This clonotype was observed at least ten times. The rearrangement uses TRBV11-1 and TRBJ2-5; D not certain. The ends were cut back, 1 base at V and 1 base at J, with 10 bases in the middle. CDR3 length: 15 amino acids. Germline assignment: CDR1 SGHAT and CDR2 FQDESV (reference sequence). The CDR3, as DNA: TGTGCCAGCAGCTTAGTGTACGGCGGCCAAGAGACCCAGTACTTC. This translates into CASSLVYGGQETQYF.

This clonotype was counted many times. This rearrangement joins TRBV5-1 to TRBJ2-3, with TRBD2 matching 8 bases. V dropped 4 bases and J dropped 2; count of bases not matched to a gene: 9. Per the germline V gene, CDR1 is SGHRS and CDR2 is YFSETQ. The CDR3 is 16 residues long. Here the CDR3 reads CASSLITSGDTDTQYF. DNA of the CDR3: TGCGCCAGCAGCCTCATAACTAGCGGTGACACAGATACGCAGTATTTT. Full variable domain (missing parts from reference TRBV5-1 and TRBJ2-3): KAGVTQTPRYLIKTRGQQVTLSCSPISGHRSVSWYQQTPGQGLQFLFEYFSETQRNKGNFPGRFSGRQFSNSRSEMNVSTLELGDSALYLCASSLITSGDTDTQYFGPGTRLTVL.

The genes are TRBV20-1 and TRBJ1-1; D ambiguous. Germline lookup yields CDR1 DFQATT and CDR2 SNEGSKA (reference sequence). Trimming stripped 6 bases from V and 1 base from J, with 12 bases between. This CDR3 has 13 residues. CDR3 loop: CSAPDPKNTEAFF. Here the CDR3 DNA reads TGCAGTGCCCCGGACCCCAAGAACACTGAAGCTTTCTTT.

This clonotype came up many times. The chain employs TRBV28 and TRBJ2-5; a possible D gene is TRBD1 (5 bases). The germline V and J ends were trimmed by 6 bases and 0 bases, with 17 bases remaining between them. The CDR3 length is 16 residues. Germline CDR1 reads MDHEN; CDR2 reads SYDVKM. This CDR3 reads CASSPRQIKYQETQYF. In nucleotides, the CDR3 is TGTGCCAGCAGCCCCCGACAGATTAAGTACCAAGAGACCCAGTACTTC.

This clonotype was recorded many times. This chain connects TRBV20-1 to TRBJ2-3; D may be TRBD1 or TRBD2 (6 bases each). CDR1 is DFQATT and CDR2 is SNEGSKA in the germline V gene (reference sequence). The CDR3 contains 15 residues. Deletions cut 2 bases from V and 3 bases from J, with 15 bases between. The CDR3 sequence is CSARSHGGWTDTQYF. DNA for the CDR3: TGCAGTGCTAGAAGTCACGGGGGCTGGACAGATACGCAGTATTTT.

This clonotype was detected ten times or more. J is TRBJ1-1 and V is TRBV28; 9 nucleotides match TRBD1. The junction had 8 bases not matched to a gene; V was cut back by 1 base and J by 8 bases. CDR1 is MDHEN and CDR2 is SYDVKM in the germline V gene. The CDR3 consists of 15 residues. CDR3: CASSLLRQGTGEAFF. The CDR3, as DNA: TGTGCCAGCAGTTTATTGCGACAGGGGACAGGGGAAGCTTTCTTT.

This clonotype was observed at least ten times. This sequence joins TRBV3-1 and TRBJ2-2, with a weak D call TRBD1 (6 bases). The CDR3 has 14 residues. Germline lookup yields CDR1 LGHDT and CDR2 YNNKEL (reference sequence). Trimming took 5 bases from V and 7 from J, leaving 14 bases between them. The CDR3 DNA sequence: TGTGCCAGCAGCGCCGGCCTCAGGGGCGGGGAGCTGTTTTTT. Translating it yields CASSAGLRGGELFF.